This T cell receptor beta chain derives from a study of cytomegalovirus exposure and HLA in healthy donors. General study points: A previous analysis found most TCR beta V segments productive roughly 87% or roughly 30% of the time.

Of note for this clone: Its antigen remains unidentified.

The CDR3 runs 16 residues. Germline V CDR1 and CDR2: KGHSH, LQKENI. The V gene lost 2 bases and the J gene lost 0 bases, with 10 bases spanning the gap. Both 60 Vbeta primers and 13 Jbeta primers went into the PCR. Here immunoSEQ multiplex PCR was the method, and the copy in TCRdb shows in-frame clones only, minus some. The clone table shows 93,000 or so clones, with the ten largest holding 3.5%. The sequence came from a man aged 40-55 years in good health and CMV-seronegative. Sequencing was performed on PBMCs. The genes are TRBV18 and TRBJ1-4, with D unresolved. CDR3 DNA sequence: TGTGCCAGCTCACCATTTGCAGGAACAACTAATGAAAAACTGTTTTTT. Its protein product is CASSPFAGTTNEKLFF.